This T cell receptor beta chain was recovered during a study of pediatric ulcerative colitis. Whole-study findings and limits: Two rectal clonotypes were found only in ulcerative colitis patients, all of them.

Clones were sequenced by immunoSEQ multiplex PCR, and TCRdb holds only the in-frame ones, with some missing. Of around 68,000 clones listed, over 65% were seen once; the top ten hold around 5.2%. Regarding this clone: Antigen specificity is unknown.

Germline values: CDR1 SGHNT, CDR2 YENEEA. The CDR3 loop spans 16 amino acids. Trimming took 5 bases from V and 4 from J, leaving 15 bases between them. Sequences were obtained from blood. This receptor was identified in a boy aged 5 to 17 with moderate ulcerative colitis. The chain employs TRBV11-3 and TRBJ2-6; D is unclear. CDR3 coding DNA: TGTGCCAGCAGCCAGCCCGACATGTCCGGGGCCAACGTCCTGACTTTC. It encodes CASSQPDMSGANVLTF.